One sample yielded the 10 T cell receptor beta chains listed below, sequenced in a study of T cell repertoires in ileal Crohn's disease. Measured with immunoSEQ multiplex PCR; TCRdb has only the in-frame clones, and not every one. The sample lists over 25,000 clones, roughly 75% seen once, with over 15% in the top ten. Sequencing input: ileal tissue. These receptors originate from an adult with Crohn's disease.

The V and J genes are TRBV29-1 and TRBJ2-7; the D gene is possibly TRBD1 (6 bases). Germline V gene lookup returns CDR1 SQVTM and CDR2 ANQGSEA. The V end lost 7 bases, the J end lost 7 bases, and 20 bases lay between the germline ends. This CDR3 has 13 residues. Written as DNA, the CDR3 is TGCAGCGGTACTACAGGGTCCCTTCGGGAGCAGTACTTC. Its translation is CSGTTGSLREQYF.

This clone turned up a few times. In nucleotides, the CDR3 is TGTGCCAGCAGCTTGGCCCCGGGGGTCACAGATACGCAGTATTTT. This translates into CASSLAPGVTDTQYF. V gene TRBV5-4 combines with J gene TRBJ2-3; possible D gene TRBD2, 6 bases. Trimming removed 0 bases at V and 2 bases at J, with 10 bases between. The germline V gene has CDR1 SGHNT and CDR2 YYREEE (reference sequence). CDR3 length: 15 amino acids.

This clone was counted between two and nine times. The CDR3 nucleotides read TGTGCCAGCTCACCGAACCCAAGTAGGGGATCCAATCTGCTTGGTGGCTACACCTTC. It codes for CASSPNPSRGSNLLGGYTF. The rearrangement joins TRBV18 to TRBJ1-2; tentatively, D is TRBD1 (5 bases). Germline V CDR1 and CDR2: KGHSH, LQKENI. V lost 3 bases and J lost 7, with 30 bases in between. There are 19 residues in the CDR3.

This sequence joins TRBV18 and TRBJ1-2; 7 positions agree with TRBD1. The CDR3 has 16 residues. The V gene's germline CDR1 is KGHSH and CDR2 LQKENI. After removal of 3 bases from V and 6 bases from J, the junction contained 13 bases not matched to a gene. CDR3 sequence reads: CASSPTGTDSPNGYTF. The CDR3 nucleotides are TGTGCCAGCTCACCGACAGGGACGGACTCCCCAAATGGCTACACCTTC.

This clone was picked up a small number of times. The V call is TRBV6-5, the J call TRBJ2-5, with TRBD2 as a possible D gene (5 bases). V was pared by 8 bases and J by 7 bases, with 23 bases between. CDR1 and CDR2 from the germline V gene are MNHEY and SVGAGI. The CDR3 contains 15 residues. This CDR3 reads CASAFSREPGWTQYF. CDR3 DNA sequence: TGTGCCAGCGCCTTCTCTAGAGAACCGGGGTGGACCCAGTACTTC.

This chain links TRBV29-1 with TRBJ2-7; 9 bases are shared with TRBD1. The V and J ends lost 7 bases and 6 bases, in that order; junction bases with no gene match: 7. CDR1 SQVTM and CDR2 ANQGSEA come from the germline V gene. CDR3 length equals 12 residues. CDR3 nucleotides: TGCAGCGCCGTAGAGGGACAGGGCGAGCAGTACTTC. Translated: CSAVEGQGEQYF.

The chain is built from TRBV10-3 and TRBJ2-2; 10 bases line up with TRBD1. The germline gives CDR1 ENHRY, CDR2 SYGVKD. This CDR3 has 15 residues. The V segment lost 11 bases and the J segment 0 bases; nucleotides outside the gene matches: 6. CDR3 in amino acids: CALGTGATNTGELFF. The CDR3 DNA is TGTGCCCTTGGGACAGGGGCCACGAACACCGGGGAGCTGTTTTTT.

The chain links TRBV7-2 to TRBJ1-2; the D is unclear. The CDR3 consists of 15 residues. CDR1 SGHTA and CDR2 FQGNSA come from the germline V gene. V lost 0 bases and J lost 0, with 8 bases in between. As DNA, the CDR3 is TGTGCCAGCAGCTTAGCGGGGAGTTCTAACTATGGCTACACCTTC. Its protein is CASSLAGSSNYGYTF.

V usage is TRBV5-1 and J usage is TRBJ2-1; 7 bases match TRBD2. Germline V lookup: CDR1 SGHRS, CDR2 YFSETQ. The CDR3 has 14 residues. J lost 7 bases, V lost 5 bases, and 9 bases had no gene match. The CDR3 nucleotides read TGCGCCAGCAGTCTACTAGCGAGGGAGAATGAGCAGTTCTTC. Translation gives CASSLLARENEQFF.

J is TRBJ1-1 and V is TRBV19; TRBD1 aligns across 9 bases. In germline, CDR1 is LNHDA, CDR2 SQIVND (reference sequence). J gave up 3 bases and V 6 bases, and 8 bases lay outside the gene matches. This CDR3 region has 15 residues. The CDR3 loop is CASSLGTGRDTEAFF. The DNA of the CDR3 is TGTGCCAGTAGCCTAGGGACAGGGAGGGACACTGAAGCTTTCTTT.